This TCR beta chain was captured by sequencing in a study of blood T cell repertoires in COVID-19. As for the study in general: Sites in the United States, Italy and Spain provided acute and convalescent COVID-19 samples. PBMCs, B-cell-depleted T cells, or T cells provided the cDNA or gDNA that made up the material.

Germline V gives CDR1 SGHTA, CDR2 FQGNSA. The ends lost 1 base at V and 9 bases at J; junction bases unmatched: 3. The CDR3 sequence is 14 residues long. Per the original data handling: Scientists estimated how many nucleated cells there were by amplifying reference gene primers. Sequencing was performed with immunoSEQ multiplex PCR; in TCRdb, only in-frame clones are kept and a portion is missing. D and trimming were read from the DNA, whereas the V and J calls and clone size are those reported in that table. Found here are hundreds of thousands of clones, nearly 90% of them singletons; the top ten hold roughly 12%.

The sequenced material came from peripheral blood. This sequence joins TRBV7-2 and TRBJ1-6; 7 nucleotides match TRBD1. This TCR was recovered from a woman younger than 35 who had recovered from COVID-19. DNA for the CDR3: TGTGCCAGCAGCTTAGGACAGGGACGTTCACCCCTCCACTTT. This codes for CASSLGQGRSPLHF.